This is a list of T cell receptor beta chains from one sample in a study of cytomegalovirus exposure and HLA in healthy donors. Using immunoSEQ multiplex PCR, the repertoire was profiled, and TCRdb retains in-frame clones only, with some absent. The data show over 150,000 clones, with about 75% seen just once and over 4.5% held by the top ten. Sequences were obtained from PBMCs. These receptors all stem from a male donor in good health and CMV-seronegative. Each CDR3 is given without its conserved first and last residue. The order of the fields is V gene, CDR3 protein.

V gene: TRBV27
CDR3 protein: ASRHDRLNTEAF

V gene: TRBV29-1
CDR3 protein: SVRTGGNTEAF

V gene: TRBV15
CDR3 protein: ATSRDNQLAGGHEQY

V gene: TRBV25-1
CDR3 protein: ASSLAEGTYEQY

V gene: TRBV6-1
CDR3 protein: ASVQGDNQPQH

V gene: TRBV5-5
CDR3 protein: ASSLSYTEAF

V gene: TRBV11-1
CDR3 protein: ASSLGQLDGYT

V gene: TRBV6-1
CDR3 protein: ASSEAGARGYEQY

V gene: TRBV27
CDR3 protein: ASTVSGRLDEQY

V gene: TRBV9
CDR3 protein: ASSVGGVADTQY

V gene: TRBV7-3
CDR3 protein: ASSYTGGGSYNEQF

V gene: TRBV30
CDR3 protein: AWSVMANGYGYT

V gene: TRBV10-3
CDR3 protein: AIRISGTHEQY